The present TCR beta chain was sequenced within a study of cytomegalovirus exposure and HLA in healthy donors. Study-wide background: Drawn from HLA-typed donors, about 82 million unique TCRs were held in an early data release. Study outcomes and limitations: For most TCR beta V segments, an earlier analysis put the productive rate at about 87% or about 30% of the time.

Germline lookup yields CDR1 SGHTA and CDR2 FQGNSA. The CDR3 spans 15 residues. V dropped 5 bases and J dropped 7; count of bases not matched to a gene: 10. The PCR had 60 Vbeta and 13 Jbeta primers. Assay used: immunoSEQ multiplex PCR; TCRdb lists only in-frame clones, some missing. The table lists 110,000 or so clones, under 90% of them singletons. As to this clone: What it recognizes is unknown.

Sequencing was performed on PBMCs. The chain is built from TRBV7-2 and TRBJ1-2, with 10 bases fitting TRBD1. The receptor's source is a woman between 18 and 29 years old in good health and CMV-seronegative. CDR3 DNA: TGTGCCAGCAGCATTGGCCGGACAGGGGGGGGTGGCTACACCTTC. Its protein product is CASSIGRTGGGGYTF.